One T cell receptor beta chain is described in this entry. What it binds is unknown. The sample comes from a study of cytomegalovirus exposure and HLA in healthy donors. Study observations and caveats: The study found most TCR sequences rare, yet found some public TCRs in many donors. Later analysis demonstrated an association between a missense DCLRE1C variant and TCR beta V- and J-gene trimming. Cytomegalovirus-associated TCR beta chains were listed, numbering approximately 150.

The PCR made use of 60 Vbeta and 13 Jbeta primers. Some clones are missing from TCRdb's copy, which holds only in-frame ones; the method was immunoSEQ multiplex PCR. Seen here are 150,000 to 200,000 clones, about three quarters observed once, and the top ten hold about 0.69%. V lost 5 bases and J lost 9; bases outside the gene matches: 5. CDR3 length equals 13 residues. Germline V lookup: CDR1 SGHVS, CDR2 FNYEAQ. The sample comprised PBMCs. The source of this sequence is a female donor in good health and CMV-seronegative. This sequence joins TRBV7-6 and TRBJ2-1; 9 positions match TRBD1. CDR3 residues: CASSLQGAVEQFF. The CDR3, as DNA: TGTGCCAGCAGCCTACAGGGGGCGGTTGAGCAGTTCTTC. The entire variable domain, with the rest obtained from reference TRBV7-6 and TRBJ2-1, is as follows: GAGVSQSPRYKVTKRGQDVALRCDPISGHVSLYWYRQALGQGPEFLTYFNYEAQQDKSGLPNDRFSAERPEGSISTLTIQRTEQRDSAMYRCASSLQGAVEQFFGPGTRLTVL.